These 32 T cell receptor beta chains were all obtained from the same sample, sequenced in a study of human T cells and chemical hapten exposure (dated by TCRdb to the early 2020s). Library prep was done by RACE. The sequencer listed for this sample is NextSeq 500. TCRdb trimmed public reads at Q25 via fastp, called clones via MiXCR and kept in-frame beta chains. When rows share a CDR3 protein, they turn into one entry using the most common DNA and genes. This sample is represented by around 95,000 distinct CDR3 sequences; 10% to 11% of them were singletons. About 3.1% of the sample rests with the top ten. This specimen's time point label, interpreted: pre-sensitization, week 0. The intended sense of this specimen's treatment or condition label: therapeutic diphenylcyclopropenone sensitization with weekly scalp DPC. This specimen consisted of whole blood, obtained in connection with sensitization to the hapten diphenylcyclopropenone (DPC). Receptors were obtained from an older woman with alopecia areata. Some clones in this sample may be carry-over from other donors' samples.

This clonotype was observed many times. The rearrangement links TRBV4-2 to TRBJ2-4; a possible D gene is TRBD2 (6 bases). There are 16 residues in the CDR3. Trimming stripped 5 bases from V and 2 bases from J, with 16 bases between. Germline V lookup: CDR1 LGHNA, CDR2 YNFKEQ. The CDR3 region is CASSLAAGSTKNIQYF. The CDR3 nucleotides are TGTGCCAGCAGCTTAGCGGCGGGTTCGACCAAAAACATTCAGTACTTC.

This clonotype came up a few times. The gene calls are TRBV7-3 and TRBJ2-3, with 7 bases lining up with TRBD2. From germline, CDR1 is SGHTA and CDR2 FQGTGA. Trimming at V came to 5 bases and at J to 5 bases, leaving 1 base not matched to a gene. The CDR3 is 12 amino acids. CDR3 sequence reads: CASSPGGDTQYF. CDR3 nucleotide sequence: TGTGCCAGCAGCCCGGGGGGAGATACGCAGTATTTT.

There are many counts of this clonotype. The DNA of the CDR3 is TGTGCCAGCAGTGAAGTGTCCAGGGGGGAAGCTTTCTTT. Translated, it gives CASSEVSRGEAFF. V usage is TRBV6-1 and J usage is TRBJ1-1; 7 bases align to TRBD1. Germline V lookup: CDR1 MNHNS, CDR2 SASEGT. There are 13 residues in the CDR3. V shed 1 base, J shed 8 bases, and the junction held 4 bases outside the gene matches.

Many counts were recorded for this clonotype. The rearrangement links TRBV24-1 to TRBJ2-2; perhaps TRBD1 as D (6 bases). With 4 bases removed from V and 5 bases from J, the gap between germline ends came to 16 bases. Looked up from germline, CDR1 is KGHDR and CDR2 is SFDVKD. The CDR3 length is 16 residues. The CDR3 coding sequence is TGTGCCACCAGTGACCGCCACTCAGGGGTGACCGGGGAGCTGTTTTTT. It specifies CATSDRHSGVTGELFF.

This clonotype was seen at least ten times. The chain is built from TRBV12-3 or TRBV12-4 and TRBJ1-2; 7 bases match TRBD1. The CDR3 runs to 13 residues. The V gene end was trimmed by 1 base and the J gene end by 8 bases; junction bases not matched to a gene: 4. The CDR3 sequence is CASSLGDSRGYTF. CDR3 DNA sequence: TGTGCCAGCAGTTTAGGGGACAGTAGAGGCTACACCTTC.

The chain is built from TRBV7-9 and TRBJ2-7, with D unresolved. Trimming removed 4 bases at V and 2 bases at J, with 9 bases between. This CDR3 is built from 13 residues. Germline V gives CDR1 SEHNR, CDR2 FQNEAQ (reference sequence). DNA for the CDR3: TGTGCCAGCAGCTCAAAAGGGCCCTACGAGCAGTACTTC. Translating gives CASSSKGPYEQYF. Based on the CDR3 plus reference TRBV7-9 and TRBJ2-7, the full variable domain is DTGVSQNPRHKITKRGQNVTFRCDPISEHNRLYWYRQTLGQGPEFLTYFQNEAQLEKSRLLSDRFSAERPKGSFSTLEIQRTEQGDSAMYLCASSSKGPYEQYFGPGTRLTVT.

This clonotype was counted at least ten times. This chain links TRBV18 with TRBJ2-4, with 9 positions matching TRBD1. The CDR3 extends over 14 amino acids. Trimming cost V 6 bases and J 6 bases; bases outside gene matches: 6. Germline lookup yields CDR1 KGHSH and CDR2 LQKENI. In DNA, the CDR3 is TGTGCCAGCTCCCGGGGACAGGGCATAAACATTCAGTACTTC. Encoded protein: CASSRGQGINIQYF.

This clonotype was picked up a small number of times. V gene TRBV12-3 or TRBV12-4 combines with J gene TRBJ2-2, with D perhaps matching TRBD1 or TRBD2 (5 bases each). The CDR3 sequence is 17 residues long. V was pared by 2 bases and J by 6 bases, with 19 bases between. The CDR3 DNA is TGTGCCAGCAGTTTATCCAAGGGGATGAGGGCCGCCGGGGAGCTGTTTTTT. Its translation: CASSLSKGMRAAGELFF.

This clonotype was counted between two and nine times. The chain is built from TRBV11-2 and TRBJ2-1; D ambiguous. Germline V lookup: CDR1 SGHAT, CDR2 FQNNGV. The CDR3 has 13 residues. Between the trimmed V and J ends, which lost 7 bases and 4 bases, there was a span of 11 bases. Here the CDR3 reads CASTPGLYNEQFF. Written as DNA, the CDR3 is TGTGCCAGCACCCCGGGCCTGTACAATGAGCAGTTCTTC.

There are many counts of this clonotype. V and J are TRBV20-1 and TRBJ1-4, with D possibly TRBD1 on 5 matching bases. V dropped 3 bases and J dropped 8 bases, with 19 bases sitting between them. Germline assignment: CDR1 DFQATT and CDR2 SNEGSKA (reference sequence). The CDR3 totals 15 residues. The CDR3 loop reads CSASQGARRFEKLFF. The CDR3 DNA reads TGCAGTGCTAGTCAGGGAGCCCGACGCTTCGAAAAACTGTTTTTT.

In its sample, this clonotype was seen many times. V gene TRBV10-1 combines with J gene TRBJ2-3, with D uncertain. Germline loops: CDR1 WNHNN, CDR2 SYGVQD (reference sequence). The V end was cut by 0 bases, the J end by 6 bases, with 10 bases between. The CDR3 has 14 residues. CDR3 loop: CASSESLADDTQYF. In nucleotides, the CDR3 is TGCGCCAGCAGTGAGTCGCTGGCGGACGATACGCAGTATTTT.

This clonotype was observed many times. This CDR3 is CASRRVGGPDYGYTF. The CDR3 DNA reads TGTGCCAGCAGGCGCGTCGGGGGTCCGGATTATGGCTACACCTTC. The chain recombines TRBV11-2 with TRBJ1-2; D may be TRBD1 (5 bases). The CDR3 covers 15 residues. Germline V gives CDR1 SGHAT, CDR2 FQNNGV. Trimming removed 6 bases at V and 5 bases at J, with 19 bases between.

This clonotype has a count of ten or more. The chain links TRBV10-2 to TRBJ2-3, with unresolved D. This CDR3 contains 15 residues. Germline lookup yields CDR1 WSHSY and CDR2 SAAADI. V lost 7 bases and J 1 base, leaving 15 bases between the germline ends. CDR3 amino acids: CASMLYDSGTDTQYF. CDR3 DNA: TGCGCCAGCATGCTCTACGATTCGGGCACAGATACGCAGTATTTT.

This clonotype showed up many times. This rearrangement joins TRBV27 to TRBJ1-6; perhaps TRBD1 as D (5 bases). Trimming shortened V by 3 bases and J by 0 bases, and 9 bases separated the two germline ends. CDR3 length: 16 residues. The germline CDR1 and CDR2 sequences are MNHEY and SMNVEV (reference sequence). The CDR3 coding sequence is TGTGCCAGCAGTTTGGCAGGGAGCTCCTATAATTCACCCCTCCACTTT. This sequence encodes CASSLAGSSYNSPLHF.

The table lists this clonotype with a few counts. The V gene is TRBV6-1, the J gene TRBJ2-5; D remains ambiguous. Germline V gene sequence: CDR1 MNHNS, CDR2 SASEGT. The CDR3 loop spans 15 amino acids. V was cut by 0 bases and J by 5 bases, with 13 bases left in between. CDR3 region: CASSEASLDPETQYF. The CDR3 DNA sequence: TGTGCCAGCAGTGAAGCGAGTCTCGACCCCGAGACCCAGTACTTC.

This clonotype was seen many times. This chain uses TRBV7-3 with TRBJ2-2; 8 nucleotides agree with TRBD2. Per germline, CDR1 SGHTA and CDR2 FQGTGA. Trimming at V came to 5 bases and at J to 7 bases, leaving 12 bases not matched to a gene. This CDR3 is built from 16 residues. CDR3 sequence (DNA): TGTGCCAGCAGCCCCCTGAGTAGCGGGGCATACGGGGAGCTGTTTTTT. Translating it yields CASSPLSSGAYGELFF.

This chain links TRBV7-3 with TRBJ2-3, with a weak D call TRBD1 (6 bases). The V gene lost 8 bases and the J gene lost 1 base, with 16 bases spanning the gap. The germline V gene encodes CDR1 SGHTA and CDR2 FQGTGA. This CDR3 region has 15 residues. This CDR3 is CASGRTGSGTDTQYF. CDR3 bases: TGTGCCAGCGGGCGAACAGGGTCGGGCACAGATACGCAGTATTTT.

The chain employs TRBV5-1 and TRBJ1-4; 10 nucleotides match TRBD1. The trim removed 1 base at V and 9 bases at J, leaving 6 bases unmatched. The CDR3 sequence is 15 residues long. Germline assignment: CDR1 SGHRS and CDR2 YFSETQ. This CDR3 is CASSLTTGGKKKLFF. For the CDR3, the DNA is TGCGCCAGCAGCTTGACGACAGGGGGCAAGAAAAAACTGTTTTTT. Full variable domain (remainder filled in from reference TRBV5-1 and TRBJ1-4): KAGVTQTPRYLIKTRGQQVTLSCSPISGHRSVSWYQQTPGQGLQFLFEYFSETQRNKGNFPGRFSGRQFSNSRSEMNVSTLELGDSALYLCASSLTTGGKKKLFFGSGTQLSVL.

The gene calls are TRBV18 and TRBJ2-7; 10 nucleotides agree with TRBD2. The CDR3 runs 14 residues. The germline gives CDR1 KGHSH, CDR2 LQKENI. The junction had 2 bases not matched to a gene; V was cut back by 3 bases and J by 3 bases. The CDR3 DNA reads as TGTGCCAGCTCACCGGGGACTAGCGACTACGAGCAGTACTTC. Translation: CASSPGTSDYEQYF. Looking up the rest from reference TRBV18 and TRBJ2-7 gives the full variable domain: NAGVMQNPRHLVRRRGQEARLRCSPMKGHSHVYWYRQLPEEGLKFMVYLQKENIIDESGMPKERFSAEFPKEGPSILRIQQVVRGDSAAYFCASSPGTSDYEQYFGPGTRLTVT.

This clonotype was observed at least ten times. This chain joins TRBV9 and TRBJ2-1; no reliable D call. V lost 0 bases, J lost 5 bases, and 12 bases lay in between. This CDR3 comprises 15 residues. Germline V CDR1 and CDR2: SGDLS, YYNGEE. CDR3 residues: CASSVGTILNNEQFF. The CDR3 coding sequence is TGTGCCAGCAGCGTAGGAACAATCCTAAACAATGAGCAGTTCTTC.

This clonotype has at least ten counts. The J gene is TRBJ1-4, the V gene TRBV5-1, with 9 positions matching TRBD1. V was clipped by 0 bases and J by 8 bases; unmatched bases: 5. In germline, CDR1 is SGHRS, CDR2 YFSETQ. The CDR3 runs to 15 residues. CDR3 amino acids: CASSLVGQGAEKLFF. As DNA, the CDR3 is TGCGCCAGCAGCTTGGTGGGACAGGGAGCCGAAAAACTGTTTTTT.

This clonotype was seen many times. The rearrangement uses TRBV27 and TRBJ2-1, with 10 bases that match TRBD1. Trimming took 6 bases from V and 7 from J; bases not matched to a gene: 9. CDR3 size: 15 residues. The germline V gene encodes CDR1 MNHEY and CDR2 SMNVEV (reference sequence). In nucleotides, the CDR3 is TGTGCCAGCAGGGGGGACAGGGGTGTCGGGAATGAGCAGTTCTTC. Translated: CASRGDRGVGNEQFF.

This clonotype was recorded at least ten times. The chain links TRBV2 to TRBJ2-7, with D possibly called TRBD1 or TRBD2 (6 bases each). The CDR3 is made up of 14 amino acids. The ends were cut back, 6 bases at V and 0 bases at J, with 12 bases in the middle. Germline loops: CDR1 SNHLY, CDR2 FYNNEI. The CDR3 region has the DNA TGTGCCAGCAGCAGAGGGGGGCGCTCCTACGAGCAGTACTTC. It specifies CASSRGGRSYEQYF.

In the case of this clonotype: The junction shows a germline mismatch at one end, possibly a read error. The chain joins TRBV7-2 to TRBJ2-1; 12 nucleotides line up with TRBD2. Germline CDR1 is SGHTA and CDR2 is FQGNSA. This CDR3 has 17 residues. DNA of the CDR3: TGTGCCAGCAGCACTACTAGCGGGGGGAGCACCTACAATGAGCGGTTCTTC. The encoded protein is CASSTTSGGSTYNERFF.

This clonotype showed up many times. The J gene is TRBJ1-5, the V gene TRBV2; D remains ambiguous. Germline V gene lookup returns CDR1 SNHLY and CDR2 FYNNEI. The V gene lost 4 bases and the J gene lost 6 bases, with 10 bases spanning the gap. There are 13 residues in the CDR3. CDR3 coding DNA: TGTGCCAGCAGTGCGAGGCAATTTCAGCCCCAGCATTTT. Its translation is CASSARQFQPQHF.

This chain uses TRBV10-2 with TRBJ1-5; no firm D call. Germline CDR1 reads WSHSY; CDR2 reads SAAADI. The CDR3 covers 14 residues. Trimming took off 3 bases at V and 1 base at J, with 7 bases between the two ends. Here the CDR3 reads CASSDSLSNQPQHF. CDR3 DNA: TGCGCCAGCAGTGACAGTTTAAGCAATCAGCCCCAGCATTTT.

In this sample, this clonotype turned up many times. This chain joins TRBV6-2 or TRBV6-3 and TRBJ2-1; 9 positions match TRBD2. The CDR3 consists of 18 residues. The germline CDR1 and CDR2 sequences are MNHEY and SVGEGT. J lost 4 bases, V lost 0 bases, and 10 bases had no gene match. The CDR3 is CASSYSGLARTLYNEQFF. CDR3 DNA: TGTGCCAGCAGTTACTCGGGACTAGCCAGGACGCTGTACAATGAGCAGTTCTTC.

The rearrangement uses TRBV11-2 and TRBJ2-5; TRBD1 matches 7 bases. The CDR3 contains 14 residues. Germline lookup yields CDR1 SGHAT and CDR2 FQNNGV. The V gene end was trimmed by 4 bases and the J gene end by 4 bases; junction bases not matched to a gene: 6. CDR3 coding DNA: TGTGCCAGCAGCTCACCGACAGGGTTAGAGACCCAGTACTTC. Translating it yields CASSSPTGLETQYF.

V and J are TRBV2 and TRBJ2-5, with 7 bases matching TRBD1. The CDR3 is made up of 12 amino acids. J was trimmed by 7 bases and V by 7 bases; bases with no gene match: 6. Germline V gene sequence: CDR1 SNHLY, CDR2 FYNNEI. The CDR3 protein is CASTDRAATQYF. CDR3 DNA: TGTGCCAGCACAGACAGGGCAGCGACCCAGTACTTC.

Concerning this clonotype: A much larger clone differs from this one at a single base, so this may be a read error. V usage is TRBV30 and J usage is TRBJ2-7; a possible D gene is TRBD2 (5 bases). The V gene lost 0 bases and the J gene lost 0 bases, with 9 bases spanning the gap. CDR3 length: 14 residues. CDR1 GTSNPN and CDR2 SVGIG come from the germline V gene (reference sequence). In nucleotides, the CDR3 is TGTGCCTGGAGTGTACGGGATAGCTCCTACGAGCAGTACTTC. This encodes CAWSVRDSSYEQYF.

V is TRBV9 and J is TRBJ2-3; either TRBD1 or TRBD2 may supply D (6 bases each). The V end lost 0 bases, the J end lost 4 bases, and 15 bases lay between the germline ends. Looked up from germline, CDR1 is SGDLS and CDR2 is YYNGEE. The CDR3 totals 16 residues. DNA of the CDR3: TGTGCCAGCAGCGTAGGCTTAACGGGGGCTGCAGATACGCAGTATTTT. This gives the protein CASSVGLTGAADTQYF.

This clonotype was recorded many times. In DNA form, the CDR3 reads TGCAGCGTTGAAGAGAACAGAAACTATGGCTACACCTTC. It codes for CSVEENRNYGYTF. J is TRBJ1-2 and V is TRBV29-1, with D unclear. The CDR3 extends over 13 amino acids. V dropped 0 bases and J dropped 2 bases, with 7 bases sitting between them. The germline V gene has CDR1 SQVTM and CDR2 ANQGSEA.